These T cell receptor beta chains were read from a single sample in a study of OX40 agonist ivuxolimab in advanced cancers. TCRdb keeps only in-frame clones here, not all; method: immunoSEQ multiplex PCR. Of about 25,000 clones listed, 70% to 90% are singletons. The material sequenced was CD4+ or CD8+ T cells sorted from blood, taken in a trial of the OX40 agonist ivuxolimab. The receptors shown here come from an adult with an advanced solid tumor such as melanoma, head and neck, liver or kidney cancer. The CDR3 runs from the conserved cysteine through the conserved F or W. The D gene is left open where the match is weak. Rows may omit the clone size; those that give it use once, few, many or a size class.

TRBD1,TRBV6-4,TRBJ1-1,large,TGTGCCAGCAGCCCCCGGACAGGACAGAACACTGAAGCTTTCTTT,CASSPRTGQNTEAFF
TRBD1,TRBV19,TRBJ1-6,.,TGTGCCAGTAGCTATACAGGGGGCCGCTATAATTCACCCCTCCACTTT,CASSYTGGRYNSPLHF
.,TRBV20-1,TRBJ1-5,.,TGCAGGTACCAGCCCCAGCATTTT,CRYQPQHF
.,TRBV29-1,TRBJ2-7,few,TGCAGCGTTGAGTTAGCCTTAGACGGTTTAATATACGAGCAGTACTTC,CSVELALDGLIYEQYF
.,TRBV7-9,TRBJ2-4,.,TGTGCCAGCAGCATAAACCAGGGTGCCAAAAACATTCAGTACTTC,CASSINQGAKNIQYF
.,TRBV5-1,TRBJ2-3,.,TGCGCCAGCAGCTTGGCATACACAGATACGCAGTATTTT,CASSLAYTDTQYF
.,TRBV2,TRBJ1-5,.,TGTGCCAGCAGTGAACTGGTCCGGAGGGCAGGGGATCAGCCCCAGCATTTT,CASSELVRRAGDQPQHF
TRBD2,TRBV5-1,TRBJ2-3,.,TGCGCCAGCAGCCTAGGGACTAGCGGAACCACAGATACGCAGTATTTT,CASSLGTSGTTDTQYF
.,TRBV7-2,TRBJ2-3,.,TGTGCCAGCAGCACGCATACGAGGCAGCAGTATTTT,CASSTHTRQQYF
.,TRBV7-8,TRBJ2-7,.,TGTGCCAGCAGCTTGGGCGGAGGCTACGAGCAGTACTTC,CASSLGGGYEQYF
TRBD1,TRBV19,TRBJ2-2,.,TGTGCCAGTGGAGCCAAACGGGACAGGGCAAACACCGGGGAGCTGTTTTTT,CASGAKRDRANTGELFF
.,TRBV4-2,TRBJ1-2,.,TGTGCCAGCAGCCAAGATTATGGCCTACGAGGGGATGGCTACACCTTC,CASSQDYGLRGDGYTF
.,TRBV5-1,TRBJ2-1,.,TGCGCCAGCAGCTTCGACAGGTCGGACAATGAGCAGTTCTTC,CASSFDRSDNEQFF
TRBD2,TRBV11-2,TRBJ2-1,.,TGTGCCAGCAGCCCCCGAGCGGGACTGATCTACAATGAGCAGTTCTTC,CASSPRAGLIYNEQFF
.,TRBV4-3,TRBJ1-2,.,TGCGCCAGCAGCCAAGATGGCGCAGGGGATGGCTACACCTTC,CASSQDGAGDGYTF
.,TRBV5-6,TRBJ1-2,.,TGTGCCCCCCCCCTGCCGGGCAGTGGGATCTATGGCTACACCTTC,CAPPLPGSGIYGYTF
.,TRBV4-2,TRBJ1-1,.,TGTGCCAGCAGCCCAGTAATGAACACTGAAGCTTTCTTT,CASSPVMNTEAFF
.,TRBV7-7,TRBJ2-1,few,TGTGCTAGCAAGCAGGGCCTATGGTACACCTACAATGAGCAGTTCTTC,CASKQGLWYTYNEQFF
TRBD1,TRBV9,TRBJ2-7,.,TGTGCCAGCAGCGTAGCTACGGGACAGGGGTACGAGCAGTACTTC,CASSVATGQGYEQYF
.,TRBV19,TRBJ1-1,.,TGTGCCAGTAACAGTGGGGGGAGCTCTGAAGCTTTCTTT,CASNSGGSSEAFF
.,TRBV28,TRBJ2-7,.,TGTGCCAGCAGTTTATTTCGGGGTGCCATATACTACGAGCAGTACTTC,CASSLFRGAIYYEQYF
.,TRBV27,TRBJ2-7,.,TGTGCCAGCACCCTAGGAGGGGAGCAGTACTTC,CASTLGGEQYF
TRBD2,TRBV28,TRBJ2-5,.,TGTGCCAGCAAACAGTCAACCGGCGGGAGGAAGACCCAGTACTTC,CASKQSTGGRKTQYF
TRBD1,TRBV5-1,TRBJ2-7,.,TGCGCCAGCAGCTTTGGGACAGACTACGAGCAGTACTTC,CASSFGTDYEQYF
.,TRBV27,TRBJ1-1,.,TGTGCCAGCAGTTTAAAAGGGATCACTGAAGCTTTCTTT,CASSLKGITEAFF
.,TRBV9,TRBJ2-2,once,TGTGCCAGCAGCGTTCCACTCACCGAACCGGCGGGCGGGGAGCTGTTTTTT,CASSVPLTEPAGGELFF
.,TRBV27,TRBJ2-2,.,TGTGCCAGCAGTTTATCGAAGGGCGGCGGGGAGCTGTTTTTT,CASSLSKGGGELFF
.,TRBV19,TRBJ2-7,.,TGTGCCAGTAGTACTGGGAATAGGTACGAGCAGTACTTC,CASSTGNRYEQYF
.,TRBV11-1,TRBJ1-1,.,TGTGCCAGCAGCTTATCATGGGTTACTGAAGCTTTCTTT,CASSLSWVTEAFF
TRBD1,TRBV7-6,TRBJ2-2,.,TGTGCCAGCAGGCGACCGGGACAGGGAATCAATCGGGACACCGGGGAGCTGTTTTTT,CASRRPGQGINRDTGELFF
.,TRBV27,TRBJ2-7,.,TGTGCCAGCAGTTTTCAGGTCGCCTACGAGCAGTACTTC,CASSFQVAYEQYF
.,TRBV7-5,TRBJ2-7,few,TGTGCCAGAAGCCCCCTGGGTCGCGAGCAGTACTTC,CARSPLGREQYF
TRBD2,TRBV28,TRBJ2-3,.,TGTGCCAGCAGTTTTTCAGCGGGAGCTACCCAGGATACGCAGTATTTT,CASSFSAGATQDTQYF
TRBD2,TRBV19,TRBJ2-7,once,TGTGCCAGTAGTTCCGCAGCGGGGGGCTCCTACGAGCAGTACTTC,CASSSAAGGSYEQYF
.,TRBV19,TRBJ1-2,few,TGTGCCAGCGGACAGACTGTTTATGGCTACACCTTC,CASGQTVYGYTF
TRBD2,TRBV6-1,TRBJ2-1,.,TGTGCCAGCAGTGTACTAGCGGGAGATCTGCATGAGCAGTTCTTC,CASSVLAGDLHEQFF
.,TRBV19,TRBJ1-2,once,TGTGCCACTCAAACAAGTCTTGGCTACACCTTC,CATQTSLGYTF
.,TRBV29-1,TRBJ1-2,.,TGCAGCGTTGAAGACAGGAAGGGCTACACCTTC,CSVEDRKGYTF
.,TRBV15,TRBJ2-7,.,TGTGCCACCAGCAGAGCTGAAGGGGGCTCCTACGAGCAGTACTTC,CATSRAEGGSYEQYF
.,TRBV27,TRBJ2-6,.,TGTGCCAGCAGTTTAACAGCTTGGAGCTCTGGGGCCAACGTCCTGACTTTC,CASSLTAWSSGANVLTF
.,TRBV7-6,TRBJ1-3,few,TGTGCCAGCAGCGGAAAGGACACAGACTCTGGAAACACCATATATTTT,CASSGKDTDSGNTIYF
.,TRBV5-6,TRBJ1-2,once,TGTGCCAGCAGTCATGGACGGCCGCCGAGTGGCTACACCTTC,CASSHGRPPSGYTF
TRBD1,TRBV7-2,TRBJ1-2,once,TGTGCCAGCAGCTACCTGGACAGGGGTAACGGCTACACCTTC,CASSYLDRGNGYTF
.,TRBV30,TRBJ2-7,once,TGTGCCTGGAGGGGGACGCTCCAGAGCTCCTACGAGCAGTACTTC,CAWRGTLQSSYEQYF
TRBD2,TRBV6-1,TRBJ2-1,.,TGTGCCAGCAGTGTGAGCACTAGCGGGAGGGCCTCGGATGAGCAGTTCTTC,CASSVSTSGRASDEQFF
.,TRBV6-5,TRBJ1-6,.,TGTGCCAGCACACGCGACCCGAGGAATTCACCCCTCCACTTT,CASTRDPRNSPLHF
TRBD2,TRBV2,TRBJ2-1,.,TGTGCCAGCAGCTTAGGACTAGCGGGAACCTACAATGAGCAGTTCTTC,CASSLGLAGTYNEQFF
.,TRBV2,TRBJ2-7,.,TGTGCCAGCCTATCCCGGGACAACATCTACGAGCAGTACTTC,CASLSRDNIYEQYF
.,TRBV27,TRBJ1-2,.,TGTGCCAGCAGTTTATCGAGACTCGATGGCTACACCTTC,CASSLSRLDGYTF